The following is a T cell receptor (beta chain) sequence with its context. Its target is not known. This specimen belongs to a study of T cell therapy after organ transplantation. Study-level information: Up to 6 doses were given at 2-week intervals. Patients received a median of 1.92 x 10^8 CMV-specific T cells over 2 to 6 infusions. Findings and limits, study-wide: Post-therapy reconstitution appeared to include transferred and endogenous clonotypes.

CDR3 length: 18 amino acids. Some clones are missing from TCRdb's copy, which holds only in-frame ones; the method was immunoSEQ multiplex PCR. The sample lists tens of thousands of clones, around 93% occurring once. This TCR was sampled from a human patient who had received a solid organ transplant and had CMV disease. The chain couples TRBV21-1 to TRBJ2-1; the table's D call, TRBD2, has no DNA check behind it. TRBV21-1 is termed a pseudogene. The sample in question was CD8+ T cells from blood, obtained before autologous CMV-specific T cell therapy. The CDR3 loop is CASSRASGRGSSYNEQFF. The CDR3 DNA follows: TGTGCCAGCAGCAGGGCTAGCGGGAGGGGTAGCTCCTACAATGAGCAGTTCTTC.